These T cell receptor beta chains were read from a single sample in a study of T cell responses to AZD1222 COVID-19 vaccine. Here immunoSEQ multiplex PCR was the method, and the copy in TCRdb shows in-frame clones only, minus some. This sample yields approximately 300,000 clones, of which 94% are seen a single time; less than 0.6% belongs to the top ten. The specimen was peripheral blood, collected 28 days after the second AZD1222 dose. All receptors come from an adult who received the AZD1222 COVID-19 vaccine. Each CDR3 is given with its conserved first and last residue. Fields, in order: CDR3 DNA, CDR3 protein, J gene, D gene, clone size, V gene. The D gene is left open where the match is weak. Some rows have no size entry. The others give once, few or many, or a class for an expanded clone.

TGTGCCAGCCTTCAGCCAGGTGCTATGGATGGCTACACCTTC,CASLQPGAMDGYTF,TRBJ1-2,NA,few,TRBV28
TGTGCCAGCAGGACCCGGACAGGGCACTACAATGAGCAGTTCTTC,CASRTRTGHYNEQFF,TRBJ2-1,TRBD1,few,TRBV6-5
TGTGCCAGCAGTGAACAAGCCAGTGATCATGGCTACACCTTC,CASSEQASDHGYTF,TRBJ1-2,NA,NA,TRBV2
TGTGCCCTTGCAGCCCATGGGGCTTACGAGCAGTACTTC,CALAAHGAYEQYF,TRBJ2-7,NA,NA,TRBV10-3
TGTGCCAGCAGTGACACAGGGGTTCCCCCTCAAGAGACCCAGTACTTC,CASSDTGVPPQETQYF,TRBJ2-5,TRBD1,NA,TRBV2
TGTGCCAGCAGCCAAAACCGGGACAGGGAGGAGACCCAGTACTTC,CASSQNRDREETQYF,TRBJ2-5,TRBD1,NA,TRBV4-2
TGCGCCAGCAGTCGAGGGGCCCACGAGACCCAGTACTTC,CASSRGAHETQYF,TRBJ2-5,NA,NA,TRBV5-1
TGTGCCAGCAGCGCTGGGGGGGAGAATTCACCCCTCCACTTT,CASSAGGENSPLHF,TRBJ1-6,NA,NA,TRBV9
TGCGCCAGCAGCTTGCAGGGGGCCAACACTGAAGCTTTCTTT,CASSLQGANTEAFF,TRBJ1-1,TRBD1,NA,TRBV5-1
TGTGCCACCAGTGATCCTGGGACAGGAGACACTGAAGCTTTCTTT,CATSDPGTGDTEAFF,TRBJ1-1,TRBD1,NA,TRBV24-1
TGTGCCAGCAGCCCTCTCCGGCGGGAGGCGGGATCTGAGCAGTTCTTC,CASSPLRREAGSEQFF,TRBJ2-1,TRBD2,once,TRBV7-2
TGTGCCAGCAAGCTGGGGGTAGCGGGAGTGGCCTACGAGCAGTACTTC,CASKLGVAGVAYEQYF,TRBJ2-7,TRBD2,NA,TRBV7-8
TGCAGCGTTGATCAAGGCTACACCTTC,CSVDQGYTF,TRBJ1-2,NA,NA,TRBV29-1
TGCGCCAGCAGCGGGACCGAATACACTGAAGCTTTCTTT,CASSGTEYTEAFF,TRBJ1-1,NA,NA,TRBV5-1
TGTGCCAGCAGTGCCCGGCGGGGGAGGACAGATACGCAGTATTTT,CASSARRGRTDTQYF,TRBJ2-3,TRBD2,NA,TRBV25-1
TGTGCCAGCAGCCCAAGGACTAGCGGATACACCGGGGAGCTGTTTTTT,CASSPRTSGYTGELFF,TRBJ2-2,TRBD2,NA,TRBV7-2
TGCGCCAGCAGACGGGACAGAATTTTGAACACTGAAGCTTTCTTT,CASRRDRILNTEAFF,TRBJ1-1,TRBD1,NA,TRBV5-1
TGCAGTGCTAGAGCCCTTGACGAGCAGTACTTC,CSARALDEQYF,TRBJ2-7,NA,NA,TRBV20-1
TGCGCCAGCAGCTGGGGGGACAGAGACACCGGGGAGCTGTTTTTT,CASSWGDRDTGELFF,TRBJ2-2,NA,NA,TRBV5-1
TGTGCCAGCAGCGACGGGACCTACGAGCAGTACTTC,CASSDGTYEQYF,TRBJ2-7,NA,NA,TRBV2
TGTGCCAGCAGTCCCCTGCGGGCTAACTATGGCTACACCTTC,CASSPLRANYGYTF,TRBJ1-2,NA,NA,TRBV6-5
TGCGCCAGCAGCCAAGATACAGCCATCTATGGCTACACCTTC,CASSQDTAIYGYTF,TRBJ1-2,NA,NA,TRBV4-1
TGTGCCAGCAGTTCGGACTTTCTCGCGTACGAGCAGTACTTC,CASSSDFLAYEQYF,TRBJ2-7,NA,NA,TRBV14
TGTGCCAGCAGTTGGGGACAGGGGGACGCGTCACCCCTCCACTTT,CASSWGQGDASPLHF,TRBJ1-6,TRBD1,NA,TRBV6-6
TGTGCCAGCAGACCCCTCCTGATGCTGGCATTAAAGCACAATGAGCAGTTCTTC,CASRPLLMLALKHNEQFF,TRBJ2-1,NA,few,TRBV28
TGTGCCAGCAGCTTAGCGGGCGGGGGGCTCCCCCACGAGCAGTACTTC,CASSLAGGGLPHEQYF,TRBJ2-7,TRBD2,NA,TRBV7-2
TGTGCCAGCAGCCGGGGAGCCAGTAACTATGGCTACACCTTC,CASSRGASNYGYTF,TRBJ1-2,NA,NA,TRBV5-6
TGTGCCAGCAGCGTAGGGGGAGGGGAATACTACGAGCAGTACTTC,CASSVGGGEYYEQYF,TRBJ2-7,TRBD2,few,TRBV9
TGCGCCAGCAGCTTGGGGCAGGGCTCCTACGAGCAGTACTTC,CASSLGQGSYEQYF,TRBJ2-7,NA,NA,TRBV5-1
TGCGCCAGCAGTGAATTCCCTGACAGGGCCTACGAGCAGTACTTC,CASSEFPDRAYEQYF,TRBJ2-7,TRBD1,few,TRBV10-2
TGCGCCAGCAGCCCCCGGACAGGGCTTTATCAGCCCCAGCATTTT,CASSPRTGLYQPQHF,TRBJ1-5,TRBD1,NA,TRBV4-3